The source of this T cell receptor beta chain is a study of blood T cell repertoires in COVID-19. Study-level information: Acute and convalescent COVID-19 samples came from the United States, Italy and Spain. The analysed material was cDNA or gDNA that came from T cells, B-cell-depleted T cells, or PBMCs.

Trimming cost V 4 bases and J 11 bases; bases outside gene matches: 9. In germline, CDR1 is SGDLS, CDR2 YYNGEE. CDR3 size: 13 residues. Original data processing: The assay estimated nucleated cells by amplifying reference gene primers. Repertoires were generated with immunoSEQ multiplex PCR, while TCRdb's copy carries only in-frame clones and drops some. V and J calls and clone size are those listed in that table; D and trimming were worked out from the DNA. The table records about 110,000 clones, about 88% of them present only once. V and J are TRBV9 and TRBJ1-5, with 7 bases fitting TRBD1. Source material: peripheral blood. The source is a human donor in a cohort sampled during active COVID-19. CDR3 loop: CASSPSRQGSQHF. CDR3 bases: TGTGCCAGCAGCCCAAGCCGACAGGGCTCCCAGCATTTT. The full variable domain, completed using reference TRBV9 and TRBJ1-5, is DSGVTQTPKHLITATGQRVTLRCSPRSGDLSVYWYQQSLDQGLQFLIQYYNGEERAKGNILERFSAQQFPDLHSELNLSSLELGDSALYFCASSPSRQGSQHFGDGTRLSIL.